The clone carrying this TCR beta chain was seen many times. The data stem from a study of regulatory T cells in long-lasting Graves disease. Specified time point: persistent/refractory GD, antithyroid drugs over 5 years with positive TRAb. RNA extracted from PBMCs served as the sequencing template. Building the TCR beta libraries relied on iRepertoire HTBI primers, and CDR3 regions underwent Arm-PCR. TCRdb recomputed calls from the multiplex PCR reads with MiXCR, one row per CDR3 protein. Of about 660,000 distinct CDR3 sequences listed, around 30% are singletons. This specimen was peripheral blood mononuclear cells (PBMCs), taken when the disease was refractory, from a patient treated with antithyroid drugs. The clonotype originates from a female donor with Graves disease.

The CDR3 sequence is CASADPGQGSDNSPLHF. CDR3 DNA sequence: TGTGCTAGTGCCGATCCGGGACAGGGTTCGGATAATTCACCCCTCCACTTT. The chain links TRBV12-5 to TRBJ1-6, with TRBD1 identical over 9 bases. The CDR3 is 17 residues long. Germline assignment: CDR1 LGHNT and CDR2 FRNRAP. Trimming cost V 7 bases and J 5 bases; bases outside gene matches: 12.